This T cell receptor beta chain was recorded in a study of response to subunit inactivated influenza vaccine. Overall study findings and caveats: Authors proposed each seasonal influenza vaccination draws in few new T cells.

As concerns this clonotype: The antigen is undetermined.

TCRdb re-called the RT-PCR reads through MiXCR, storing one row per CDR3 protein. The table lists about 240,000 distinct CDR3 sequences, 9% to 15% of them singletons, with roughly 7.7% in the top ten. V lost 4 bases, J lost 4 bases, and 6 bases stayed unmatched. Germline loops: CDR1 SGDLS, CDR2 YYNGEE. The CDR3 runs to 14 residues. The receptor was derived from a man in his forties or fifties who received an inactivated influenza vaccine. The chain uses TRBV9 and TRBJ2-5; 8 bases map to TRBD1. The material sequenced was non-naive T cells sorted from PBMCs, taken 14 to 15 days before vaccination. The CDR3 DNA is TGTGCCAGCAGCTCCCGGACAGGGAGAGAGACCCAGTACTTC. Its protein is CASSSRTGRETQYF. The full variable domain, with the rest looked up from reference TRBV9 and TRBJ2-5, is DSGVTQTPKHLITATGQRVTLRCSPRSGDLSVYWYQQSLDQGLQFLIQYYNGEERAKGNILERFSAQQFPDLHSELNLSSLELGDSALYFCASSSRTGRETQYFGPGTRLLVL.